One and the same sample provided the 9 T cell receptor beta chains below, sequenced in a study of spatial heterogeneity in lung cancer. This sample's time point: sample taken at primary tumor resection. No cells were sorted before sequencing. The whole RNA sequenced was extracted from tumor, nontumor lung or frozen PBMC. TCRdb passed the 5' RACE reads through MiXCR, listing each CDR3 protein once. The sample lists roughly 40,000 distinct CDR3 sequences, approximately 7% seen once, with about 39% in the top ten. The material sequenced was PBMCs, taken at surgery. Every receptor here comes from a female donor with early-stage non-small cell lung cancer.

This clonotype showed up many times. The chain carries TRBV7-2 and TRBJ2-5; D gene ambiguous. The CDR3 totals 13 residues. From germline, CDR1 is SGHTA and CDR2 FQGNSA. V was cut by 4 bases and J by 1 base, with 7 bases left in between. This chain's CDR3 is CASSYSAQETQYF. The CDR3 nucleotides are TGTGCCAGCAGCTACTCTGCCCAAGAGACCCAGTACTTC.

This clonotype was observed a handful of times. The V gene is TRBV9, the J gene TRBJ1-1; possible D gene TRBD1, 5 bases. Per germline, CDR1 SGDLS and CDR2 YYNGEE. This CDR3 has 15 amino acids. Trimming removed 0 bases from V and 1 base from J, with 10 bases in between. CDR3: CASSVGVGTNTEAFF. The DNA of the CDR3 is TGTGCCAGCAGCGTAGGGGTGGGGACGAACACTGAAGCTTTCTTT.

This clonotype was detected ten times or more. V and J are TRBV7-9 and TRBJ1-3; 10 bases are shared with TRBD1. This CDR3 spans 15 amino acids. V lost 3 bases to trimming and J lost 3 bases; unmatched junction nucleotides: 2. Per germline, CDR1 SEHNR and CDR2 FQNEAQ (reference sequence). The CDR3 sequence is CASSLGQGIGNTIYF. The CDR3 nucleotides are TGTGCCAGCAGCTTGGGACAGGGGATTGGAAACACCATATATTTT.

A remark on this clonotype: A much larger clone differs from this one at a single base, so this may be a read error. The chain uses TRBV11-2 and TRBJ2-5; 9 bases are a match to TRBD2. The CDR3 spans 18 residues. Germline V CDR1 and CDR2: SGHAT, FQNNGV. V lost 4 bases, J lost 1 base, and 13 bases stayed unmatched. The CDR3, as DNA: TGTGCCAGCAGCTCCCCCCTTCGACTAGCGGAGTTCCAAGAGACCCAGTACTTC. Translation: CASSSPLRLAEFQETQYF.

Notes on this clonotype: Its ends do not fully match the called genes, so a read error is possible. CDR3 loop: CASSRAGGRETQYF. The CDR3 DNA sequence: TGTGCCAGCAGCCGCGCTGGGGGGCGAGAGACCCAATACTTC. The chain employs TRBV6-5 and TRBJ2-5; tentatively, D is TRBD1 or TRBD2 (6 bases each). This CDR3 is 14 amino acids long. Looked up from germline, CDR1 is MNHEY and CDR2 is SVGAGI.

The V gene is TRBV18, the J gene TRBJ2-7; 9 bases are a match to TRBD2. The V and J ends lost 3 bases and 3 bases, in that order; junction bases with no gene match: 3. The CDR3 covers 14 residues. Per the germline V gene, CDR1 is KGHSH and CDR2 is LQKENI. CDR3 region: CASSPGLANYEQYF. The CDR3 bases are TGTGCCAGCTCACCGGGACTAGCAAACTACGAGCAGTACTTC.

This clonotype was detected a few times. The chain is built from TRBV20-1 and TRBJ1-1; a weak D match, TRBD1 (5 bases). Trimming took 6 bases from V and 1 from J, leaving 15 bases between them. Germline V gene sequence: CDR1 DFQATT, CDR2 SNEGSKA (reference sequence). This CDR3 region has 14 residues. This CDR3 reads CSATAGLQNTEAFF. As DNA, the CDR3 is TGCAGTGCCACAGCGGGACTCCAGAACACTGAAGCTTTCTTT.

The genes are TRBV5-1 and TRBJ2-2; no reliable D call. Germline assignment: CDR1 SGHRS and CDR2 YFSETQ. Between the trimmed V and J ends, which lost 8 bases and 6 bases, there was a span of 14 bases. The CDR3 is made up of 13 amino acids. CDR3 in DNA: TGCGCCAGTGGAGCAACCGAGGCCGGGGAGCTGTTTTTT. Translation gives CASGATEAGELFF.

This clonotype appeared a few times. The chain carries TRBV19 and TRBJ1-5; no reliable D call. CDR1 and CDR2 from the germline V gene are LNHDA and SQIVND (reference sequence). The length of the CDR3 is 15 residues. V was shortened by 3 bases and J by 6 bases, with 15 bases between the two germline ends. CDR3 residues: CASSIGEGRRQPQHF. The CDR3 DNA follows: TGTGCCAGTAGTATTGGGGAGGGAAGACGTCAGCCCCAGCATTTT.